The rows below give T cell receptor beta chains drawn from one sample of a study of cytomegalovirus exposure and HLA in healthy donors. Sequencing used immunoSEQ multiplex PCR; TCRdb keeps in-frame clones, though not all of them. The sample shows 100,000 to 150,000 clones, about 80% of them seen only once. The specimen sequenced was PBMCs. The receptors derive from a woman aged 40-49 years in good health and CMV-seropositive. Each CDR3 is given with its conserved first and last residue. The D gene is left open where the match is weak. The size of a clone is reported for some rows only, either as once, few or many, or as a class for expanded clones.

clone size: -
J gene: TRBJ2-5
V gene: TRBV5-1
D gene: TRBD2
CDR3 protein: CASSLLAAGGSETQYF
CDR3 DNA: TGCGCCAGCAGTTTGCTAGCGGCGGGTGGATCAGAGACCCAGTACTTC

clone size: few
J gene: TRBJ2-4
V gene: TRBV4-2
D gene: TRBD1
CDR3 protein: CASSQGQKTNIQYF
CDR3 DNA: TGTGCCAGCAGCCAGGGACAGAAAACAAACATTCAGTACTTC

clone size: -
J gene: TRBJ1-5
V gene: TRBV28
D gene: TRBD1
CDR3 protein: CASNRGLGNQPQHF
CDR3 DNA: TGTGCCAGCAACAGGGGGCTTGGCAATCAGCCCCAGCATTTT

clone size: -
J gene: TRBJ2-5
V gene: TRBV6-6
D gene: -
CDR3 protein: CASSLSGLLAETQYF
CDR3 DNA: TGTGCCAGCTCCCTATCGGGACTTTTAGCGGAGACCCAGTACTTC

clone size: -
J gene: TRBJ1-5
V gene: TRBV6-1
D gene: -
CDR3 protein: CASSEAQDQYQPQHF
CDR3 DNA: TGTGCCAGCAGTGAAGCACAGGACCAATATCAGCCCCAGCATTTT

clone size: many
J gene: TRBJ1-1
V gene: TRBV7-2
D gene: -
CDR3 protein: CASRLKFGESSEAFF
CDR3 DNA: TGTGCCAGCAGACTAAAGTTCGGGGAGAGTAGTGAAGCTTTCTTT

clone size: once
J gene: TRBJ2-3
V gene: TRBV13
D gene: TRBD2
CDR3 protein: CASSHIWAGETADTQYF
CDR3 DNA: TGTGCCAGCAGCCACATATGGGCGGGGGAAACGGCGGATACGCAGTATTTT

clone size: once
J gene: TRBJ2-7
V gene: TRBV7-2
D gene: TRBD2
CDR3 protein: CASSLRRLAGGSYEQYF
CDR3 DNA: TGTGCCAGCAGCTTAAGACGATTAGCGGGAGGTTCCTACGAGCAGTACTTC

clone size: once
J gene: TRBJ2-5
V gene: TRBV7-6
D gene: TRBD1
CDR3 protein: CASSTPMTGIGRETQYF
CDR3 DNA: TGTGCCAGCAGCACCCCCATGACAGGGATCGGTAGAGAGACCCAGTACTTC

clone size: -
J gene: TRBJ1-1
V gene: TRBV6-5
D gene: -
CDR3 protein: CASSYGARGTEAFF
CDR3 DNA: TGTGCCAGCAGTTACGGGGCGCGTGGCACTGAAGCTTTCTTT

clone size: -
J gene: TRBJ1-1
V gene: TRBV7-8
D gene: -
CDR3 protein: CASSLQEDTEAFF
CDR3 DNA: TGTGCCAGCAGCTTACAGGAGGACACTGAAGCTTTCTTT

clone size: -
J gene: TRBJ2-7
V gene: TRBV4-3
D gene: -
CDR3 protein: CASSPNRDPSYEQYF
CDR3 DNA: TGCGCCAGCAGCCCGAACAGGGACCCCTCCTACGAGCAGTACTTC

clone size: -
J gene: TRBJ1-6
V gene: TRBV30
D gene: -
CDR3 protein: CAWNPTGTSPLHF
CDR3 DNA: TGTGCCTGGAACCCCACAGGGACCTCACCCCTCCACTTT

clone size: few
J gene: TRBJ2-2
V gene: TRBV30
D gene: TRBD2
CDR3 protein: CAWSVKREIGELFF
CDR3 DNA: TGTGCCTGGAGTGTGAAGCGGGAGATCGGGGAGCTGTTTTTT

clone size: -
J gene: TRBJ2-1
V gene: TRBV5-1
D gene: TRBD2
CDR3 protein: CASSFGLAGGPRPYNEQFF
CDR3 DNA: TGCGCCAGCAGCTTTGGACTAGCGGGAGGGCCTCGGCCCTACAATGAGCAGTTCTTC

clone size: -
J gene: TRBJ2-1
V gene: TRBV6-1
D gene: -
CDR3 protein: CAGGGHHPNEQFF
CDR3 DNA: TGTGCGGGGGGGGGACACCACCCCAATGAGCAGTTCTTC

clone size: -
J gene: TRBJ1-1
V gene: TRBV5-6
D gene: -
CDR3 protein: CASSWGEGSRNTEAFF
CDR3 DNA: TGTGCCAGCAGCTGGGGGGAGGGTTCCAGGAACACTGAAGCTTTCTTT

clone size: -
J gene: TRBJ1-2
V gene: TRBV12-5
D gene: TRBD1
CDR3 protein: CASGGTGVSYGYTF
CDR3 DNA: TGTGCTAGTGGGGGGACAGGGGTCAGCTATGGCTACACCTTC